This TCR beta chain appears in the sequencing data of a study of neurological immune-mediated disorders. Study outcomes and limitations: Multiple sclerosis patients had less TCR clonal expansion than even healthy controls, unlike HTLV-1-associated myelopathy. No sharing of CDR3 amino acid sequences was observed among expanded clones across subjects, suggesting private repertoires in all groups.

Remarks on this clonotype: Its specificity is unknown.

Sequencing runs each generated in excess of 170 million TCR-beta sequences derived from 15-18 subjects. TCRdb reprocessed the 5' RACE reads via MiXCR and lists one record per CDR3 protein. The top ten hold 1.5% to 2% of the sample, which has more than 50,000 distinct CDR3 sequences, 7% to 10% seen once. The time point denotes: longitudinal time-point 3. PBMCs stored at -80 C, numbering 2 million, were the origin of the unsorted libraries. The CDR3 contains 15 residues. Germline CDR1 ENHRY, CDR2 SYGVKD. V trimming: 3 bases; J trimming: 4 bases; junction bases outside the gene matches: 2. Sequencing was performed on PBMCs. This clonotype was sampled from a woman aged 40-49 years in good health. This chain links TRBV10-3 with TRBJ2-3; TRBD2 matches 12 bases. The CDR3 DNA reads TGTGCCATCAGTGAACGACTAGCGGGAGCAGATACGCAGTATTTT. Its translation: CAISERLAGADTQYF.